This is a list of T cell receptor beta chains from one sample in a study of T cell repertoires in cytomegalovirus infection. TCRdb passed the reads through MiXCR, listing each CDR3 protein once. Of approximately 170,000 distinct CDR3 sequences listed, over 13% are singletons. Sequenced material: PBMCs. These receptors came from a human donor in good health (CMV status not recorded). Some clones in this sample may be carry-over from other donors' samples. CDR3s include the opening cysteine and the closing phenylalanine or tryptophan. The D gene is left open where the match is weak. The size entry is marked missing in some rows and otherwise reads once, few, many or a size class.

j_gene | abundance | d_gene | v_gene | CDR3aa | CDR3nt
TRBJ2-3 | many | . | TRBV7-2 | CASSFRSDTQYF | TGTGCCAGCAGCTTCAGGTCAGATACGCAGTATTTT
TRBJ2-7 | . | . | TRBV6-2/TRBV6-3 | CASSYHVRTAKVIYEQYF | TGTGCCAGCAGTTACCACGTACGGACTGCCAAGGTTATCTACGAGCAGTACTTC
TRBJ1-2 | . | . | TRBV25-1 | CASSEIPPGSGYTF | TGTGCCAGCAGTGAGATCCCCCCAGGGAGTGGCTACACCTTC
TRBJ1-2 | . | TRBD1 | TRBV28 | CASRGGNYGYTF | TGTGCCTCCAGGGGGGGTAACTATGGCTACACCTTC
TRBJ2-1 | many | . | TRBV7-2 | CASSEGPNNEQFF | TGTGCCAGCAGCGAGGGCCCTAACAATGAGCAGTTCTTC
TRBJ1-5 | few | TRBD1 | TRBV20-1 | CSARLDRRGQPQHF | TGCAGTGCTAGATTGGACAGGAGGGGCCAGCCCCAGCATTTT
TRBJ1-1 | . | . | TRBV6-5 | CASSYRIYTEAFF | TGTGCCAGCAGTTACCGTATCTACACTGAAGCTTTCTTT
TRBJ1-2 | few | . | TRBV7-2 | CASRSGYGYTF | TGTGCCAGCAGATCAGGGTATGGCTACACCTTC
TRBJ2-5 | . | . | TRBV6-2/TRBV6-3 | CASSYGGETQYF | TGTGCCAGCAGTTACGGGGGGGAGACCCAGTACTTC
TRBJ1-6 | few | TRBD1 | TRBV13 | CASSPGQGSSPLHF | TGTGCCAGCAGCCCTGGACAGGGAAGTTCACCCCTCCACTTT
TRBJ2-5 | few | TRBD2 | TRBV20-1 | CSARDRVAGPAGTQYF | TGCAGTGCTAGAGATCGGGTAGCGGGACCTGCCGGGACCCAGTACTTC
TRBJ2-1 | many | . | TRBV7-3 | CASSYNRLGTNEQFF | TGTGCCAGCAGCTACAACCGCCTGGGAACTAATGAGCAGTTCTTC
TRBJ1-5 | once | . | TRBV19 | CASSITLGNQPQHF | TGTGCCAGTAGTATCACTCTGGGGAATCAGCCCCAGCATTTT
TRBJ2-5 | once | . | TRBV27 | CASSFVGQETQYF | TGTGCCAGCAGTTTCGTGGGCCAAGAGACCCAGTACTTC
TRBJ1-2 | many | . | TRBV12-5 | CASGPDRPNYGYTF | TGTGCTAGTGGTCCGGACCGACCTAACTATGGCTACACCTTC
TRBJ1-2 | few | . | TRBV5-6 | CASSGGGSPNYGYTF | TGTGCCAGCAGCGGGGGGGGCAGTCCTAACTATGGCTACACCTTC
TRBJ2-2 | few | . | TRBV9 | CASSVAGGDTGELFF | TGTGCCAGCAGCGTAGCCGGGGGCGATACCGGGGAGCTGTTTTTT
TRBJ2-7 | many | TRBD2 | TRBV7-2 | CASSLGVGLAGAFSYEQYF | TGTGCCAGCAGCTTAGGGGTTGGACTAGCGGGGGCCTTCTCCTACGAGCAGTACTTC
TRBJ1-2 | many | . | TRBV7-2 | CASSLAEGSYGYTF | TGTGCCAGCAGCTTAGCGGAGGGGAGCTATGGCTACACCTTC
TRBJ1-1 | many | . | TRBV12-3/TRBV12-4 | CASSFGVSEAFF | TGTGCCAGCAGTTTTGGCGTTTCTGAAGCTTTCTTT
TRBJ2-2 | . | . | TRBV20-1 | CSARSYRGGTGELFF | TGCAGTGCTAGGTCCTACAGGGGAGGCACCGGGGAGCTGTTTTTT
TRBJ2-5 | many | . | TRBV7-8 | CASSRVDGETQYF | TGTGCCAGCAGCCGGGTCGACGGAGAGACCCAGTACTTC
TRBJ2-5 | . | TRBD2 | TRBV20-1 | CSARDGIGLAGGETQYF | TGCAGTGCTAGAGATGGGATCGGACTAGCGGGAGGAGAGACCCAGTACTTC
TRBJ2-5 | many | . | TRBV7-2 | CASSPRGGRETQYF | TGTGCCAGCAGCCCAAGAGGAGGGAGGGAGACCCAGTACTTC
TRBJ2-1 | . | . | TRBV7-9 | CASSLYLTQASSYNEQFF | TGTGCCAGCAGCTTATATCTAACACAGGCGAGCTCCTACAATGAGCAGTTCTTC
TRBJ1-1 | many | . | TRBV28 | CASKVNTEAFF | TGTGCCAGCAAGGTGAACACTGAAGCTTTCTTT
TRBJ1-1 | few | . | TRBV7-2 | CASSPTGPWNTEAFF | TGTGCCAGCAGCCCCACGGGTCCTTGGAACACTGAAGCTTTCTTT
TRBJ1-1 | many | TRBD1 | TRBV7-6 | CASSEGQGSTEAFF | TGTGCCAGCAGCGAGGGACAGGGATCCACTGAAGCTTTCTTT
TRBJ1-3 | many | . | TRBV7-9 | CASSSVGAGNTIYF | TGTGCCAGCAGCTCAGTCGGGGCTGGAAACACCATATATTTT
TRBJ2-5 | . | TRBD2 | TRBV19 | CASSISSGGLQETQYF | TGTGCCAGTAGTATATCTAGCGGGGGCCTCCAAGAGACCCAGTACTTC
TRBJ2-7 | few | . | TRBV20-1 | CSARYQGHPYEQYF | TGCAGTGCTAGGTATCAGGGGCACCCCTACGAGCAGTACTTC
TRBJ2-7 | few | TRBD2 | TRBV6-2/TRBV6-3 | CASSLAGTSGGFSYEQYF | TGTGCCAGCAGTCTCGCCGGGACTAGCGGGGGGTTCTCCTACGAGCAGTACTTC
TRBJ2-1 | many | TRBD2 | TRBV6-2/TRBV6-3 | CASSQRLAGRRRSYNEQFF | TGTGCCAGCTCGCAACGACTAGCGGGAAGGAGAAGATCCTACAATGAGCAGTTCTTC
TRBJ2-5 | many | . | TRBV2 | CASSEKGGNQETQYF | TGTGCCAGCAGTGAGAAAGGGGGTAACCAAGAGACCCAGTACTTC
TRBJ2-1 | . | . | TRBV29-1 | CSVPGRNNEQFF | TGCAGCGTCCCGGGTCGAAACAATGAGCAGTTCTTC
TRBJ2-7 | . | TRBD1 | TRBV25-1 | CASSTGSGGYEQYF | TGTGCCAGCAGTACTGGGTCAGGGGGTTACGAGCAGTACTTC
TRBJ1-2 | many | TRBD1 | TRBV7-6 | CASSLGPRGQGRGGYTF | TGTGCCAGCAGCTTGGGACCTCGGGGACAGGGTAGGGGTGGCTACACCTTC
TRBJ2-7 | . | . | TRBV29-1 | CSVATSLGEQYF | TGCAGCGTTGCTACCTCCCTGGGCGAGCAGTACTTC
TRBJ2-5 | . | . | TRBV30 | CAWSGLETQYF | TGTGCCTGGAGTGGACTCGAGACCCAGTACTTC
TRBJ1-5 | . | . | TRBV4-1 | CASSQVSGSVQPQHF | TGCGCCAGCAGCCAAGTATCAGGGTCGGTTCAGCCCCAGCATTTT
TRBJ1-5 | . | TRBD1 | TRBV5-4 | CASRPGQGVNQPQHF | TGTGCCAGCAGGCCGGGACAGGGGGTAAATCAGCCCCAGCATTTT
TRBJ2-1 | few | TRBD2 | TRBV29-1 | CSVTGTSAPSSYNEQFF | TGCAGCGTGACCGGGACTAGCGCCCCGAGCTCCTACAATGAGCAGTTCTTC
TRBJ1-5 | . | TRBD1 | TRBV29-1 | CSARGQLNQPQHF | TGCAGCGCCCGGGGACAGCTCAATCAGCCCCAGCATTTT
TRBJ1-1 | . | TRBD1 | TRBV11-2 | CASSRTDREGEAFF | TGTGCCAGCAGCCGGACGGACAGGGAAGGTGAAGCTTTCTTT
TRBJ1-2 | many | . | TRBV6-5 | CASSSPGTPSVGYTF | TGTGCCAGCAGTTCTCCCGGGACTCCTTCGGTAGGCTACACCTTC
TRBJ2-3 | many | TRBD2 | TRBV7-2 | CASSLLAGGPLDTQYF | TGTGCCAGCAGCTTGCTAGCGGGAGGGCCGTTGGATACGCAGTATTTT
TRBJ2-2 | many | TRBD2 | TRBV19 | CASSIDRSGVTTGELFF | TGTGCCAGTAGTATAGATCGTAGCGGGGTGACCACCGGGGAGCTGTTTTTT
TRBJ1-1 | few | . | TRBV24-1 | CATREGVGAFF | TGTGCCACCAGAGAGGGGGTCGGAGCTTTCTTT
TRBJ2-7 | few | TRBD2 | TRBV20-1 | CSAPGSSGSYEQYF | TGCAGTGCTCCTGGCTCGAGCGGGAGCTACGAGCAGTACTTC
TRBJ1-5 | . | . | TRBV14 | CASSQTGNQPQHF | TGTGCCAGCAGCCAAACGGGGAATCAGCCCCAGCATTTT
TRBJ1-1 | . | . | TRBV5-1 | CASRTGHGGLQNTEAFF | TGCGCCAGCAGGACCGGACACGGGGGCCTCCAGAACACTGAAGCTTTCTTT
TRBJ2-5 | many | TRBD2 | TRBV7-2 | CASSLNSAGAARETQYF | TGTGCCAGCAGCTTAAATTCGGCGGGAGCCGCCCGAGAGACCCAGTACTTC
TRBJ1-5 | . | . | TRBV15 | CATSRGGGNQPQHF | TGTGCCACCAGCCGAGGGGGGGGCAATCAGCCCCAGCATTTT
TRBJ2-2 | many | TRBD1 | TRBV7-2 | CASSLVGQSTGELFF | TGTGCCAGCAGCTTAGTGGGACAGAGCACCGGGGAGCTGTTTTTT
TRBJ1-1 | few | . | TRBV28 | CASSYLGLMNTEAFF | TGTGCCAGCAGTTATTTGGGACTTATGAACACTGAAGCTTTCTTT
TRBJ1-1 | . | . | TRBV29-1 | CSAAGVKMNTEAFF | TGCAGCGCCGCAGGGGTTAAGATGAACACTGAAGCTTTCTTT
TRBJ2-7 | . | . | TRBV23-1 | CASSHRRCGQYF | TGCGCCAGCAGTCATCGGCGGTGCGGTCAGTACTTC
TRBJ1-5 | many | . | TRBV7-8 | CASTIARDGADQPQHF | TGTGCCAGCACCATTGCCCGGGACGGGGCCGATCAGCCCCAGCATTTT
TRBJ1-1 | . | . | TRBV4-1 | CASSQGTWDTEAFF | TGTGCCAGCAGCCAGGGGACCTGGGACACTGAAGCTTTCTTT